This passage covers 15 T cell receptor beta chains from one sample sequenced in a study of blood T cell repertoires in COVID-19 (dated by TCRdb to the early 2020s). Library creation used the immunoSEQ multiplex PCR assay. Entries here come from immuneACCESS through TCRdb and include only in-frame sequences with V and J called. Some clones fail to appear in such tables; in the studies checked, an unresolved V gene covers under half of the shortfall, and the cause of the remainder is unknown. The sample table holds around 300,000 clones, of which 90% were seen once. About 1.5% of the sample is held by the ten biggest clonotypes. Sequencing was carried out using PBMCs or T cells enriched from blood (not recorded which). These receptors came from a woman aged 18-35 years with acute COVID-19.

The DNA for the CDR3 is TGTGCCAGCTCCGTTCTAGCGGGAGGGCCGGATGAGCAGTTCTTC. Encoded protein: CASSVLAGGPDEQFF. The chain has TRBV18 and TRBJ2-1, with 12 positions matching TRBD2. Germline V gene sequence: CDR1 KGHSH, CDR2 LQKENI. The CDR3 sequence is 15 residues long. Losses at the gene ends were 6 bases for V and 8 bases for J; bases not matched to a gene: 8.

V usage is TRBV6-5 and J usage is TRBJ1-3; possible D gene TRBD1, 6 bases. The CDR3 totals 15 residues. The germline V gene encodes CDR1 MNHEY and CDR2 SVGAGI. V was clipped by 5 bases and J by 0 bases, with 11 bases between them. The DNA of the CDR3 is TGTGCCAGCAGTAAAACAGGGAACTCTGGAAACACCATATATTTT. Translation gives CASSKTGNSGNTIYF.

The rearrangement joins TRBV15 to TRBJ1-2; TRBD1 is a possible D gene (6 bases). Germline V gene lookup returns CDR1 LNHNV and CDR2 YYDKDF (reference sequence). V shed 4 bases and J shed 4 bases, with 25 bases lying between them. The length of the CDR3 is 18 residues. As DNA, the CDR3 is TGTGCCACCAGCAAACTACAGAACCCCCTTAGACAGGCCTATGGCTACACCTTC. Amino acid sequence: CATSKLQNPLRQAYGYTF.

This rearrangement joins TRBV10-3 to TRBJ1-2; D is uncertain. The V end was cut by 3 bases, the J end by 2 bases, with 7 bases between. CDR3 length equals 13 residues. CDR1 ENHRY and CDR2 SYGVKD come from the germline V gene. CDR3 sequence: CAISDRENYGYTF. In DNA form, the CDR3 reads TGTGCCATCAGTGATCGGGAGAACTATGGCTACACCTTC.

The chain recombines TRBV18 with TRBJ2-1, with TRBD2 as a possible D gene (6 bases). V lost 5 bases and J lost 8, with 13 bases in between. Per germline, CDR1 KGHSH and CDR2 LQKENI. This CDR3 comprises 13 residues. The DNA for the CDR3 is TGTGCCAGCTCAACGACTAGTACCGATGAGCAGTTCTTC. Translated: CASSTTSTDEQFF.

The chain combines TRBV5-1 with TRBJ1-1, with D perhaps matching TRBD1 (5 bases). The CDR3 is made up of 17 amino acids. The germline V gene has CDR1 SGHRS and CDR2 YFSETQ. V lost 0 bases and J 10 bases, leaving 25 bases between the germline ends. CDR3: CASSLDSRYTGDKGAFF. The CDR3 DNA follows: TGCGCCAGCAGCTTGGACTCTCGCTATACAGGAGACAAGGGAGCTTTCTTT.

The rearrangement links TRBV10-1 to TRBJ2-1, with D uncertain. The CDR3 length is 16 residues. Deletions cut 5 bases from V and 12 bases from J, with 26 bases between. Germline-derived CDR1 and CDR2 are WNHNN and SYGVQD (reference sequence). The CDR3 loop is CASSSTRLARPFGQFF. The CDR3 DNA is TGCGCCAGCAGTAGCACGCGATTAGCCCGTCCCTTTGGGCAGTTCTTC.

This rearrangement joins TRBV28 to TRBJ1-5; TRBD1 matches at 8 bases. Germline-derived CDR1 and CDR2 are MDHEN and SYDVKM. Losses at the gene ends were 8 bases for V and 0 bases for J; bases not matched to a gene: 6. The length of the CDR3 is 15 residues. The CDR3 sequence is CASGIGTGSNQPQHF. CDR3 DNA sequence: TGTGCCAGCGGAATCGGGACAGGTAGCAATCAGCCCCAGCATTTT.

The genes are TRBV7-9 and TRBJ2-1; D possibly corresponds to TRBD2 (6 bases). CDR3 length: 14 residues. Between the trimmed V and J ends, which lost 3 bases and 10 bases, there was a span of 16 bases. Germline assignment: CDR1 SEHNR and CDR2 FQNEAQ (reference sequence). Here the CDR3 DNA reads TGTGCCAGCAGCTTCCTTGGGCGAGGGAGGGAGCAGTTCTTC. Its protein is CASSFLGRGREQFF.

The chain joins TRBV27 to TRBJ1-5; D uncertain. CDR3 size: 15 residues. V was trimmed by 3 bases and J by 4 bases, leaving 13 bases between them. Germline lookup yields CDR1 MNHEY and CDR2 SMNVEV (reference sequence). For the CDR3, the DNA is TGTGCCAGCAGTTTTTTGCCCCCGGGGAATCAGCCCCAGCATTTT. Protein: CASSFLPPGNQPQHF.

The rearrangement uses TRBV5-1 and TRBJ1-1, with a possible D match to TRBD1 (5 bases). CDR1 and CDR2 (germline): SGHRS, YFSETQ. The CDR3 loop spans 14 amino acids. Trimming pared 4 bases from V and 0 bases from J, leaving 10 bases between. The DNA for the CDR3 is TGCGCCAGCAGCCAAGGGGCCATGAACACTGAAGCTTTCTTT. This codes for CASSQGAMNTEAFF.

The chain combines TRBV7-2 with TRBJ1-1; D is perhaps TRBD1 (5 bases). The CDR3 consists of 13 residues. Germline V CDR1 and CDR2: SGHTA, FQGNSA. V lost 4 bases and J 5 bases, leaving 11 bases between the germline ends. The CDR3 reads CASSSGGRTEAFF. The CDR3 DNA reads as TGTGCCAGCAGCTCCGGGGGTCGGACTGAAGCTTTCTTT.

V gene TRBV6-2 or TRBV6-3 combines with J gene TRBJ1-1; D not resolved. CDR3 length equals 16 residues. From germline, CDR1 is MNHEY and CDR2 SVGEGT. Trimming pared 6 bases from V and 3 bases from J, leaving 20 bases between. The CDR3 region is CASSPLEWTGDTEAFF. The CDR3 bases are TGTGCCAGCAGCCCTTTGGAGTGGACTGGGGACACTGAAGCTTTCTTT.

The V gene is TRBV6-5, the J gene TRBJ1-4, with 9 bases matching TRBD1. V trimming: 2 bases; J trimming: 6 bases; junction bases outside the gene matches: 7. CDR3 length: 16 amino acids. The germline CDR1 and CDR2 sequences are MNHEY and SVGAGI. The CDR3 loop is CASSYGWGQGDEKLFF. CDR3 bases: TGTGCCAGCAGTTACGGGTGGGGACAGGGTGATGAAAAACTGTTTTTT.

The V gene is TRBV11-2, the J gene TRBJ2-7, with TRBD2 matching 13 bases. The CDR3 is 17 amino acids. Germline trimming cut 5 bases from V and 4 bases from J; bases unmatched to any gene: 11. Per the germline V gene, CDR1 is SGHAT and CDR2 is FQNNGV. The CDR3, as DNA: TGTGCCAGCAGCCACTATACCGGGACTAGCGGGATTTACGAGCAGTACTTC. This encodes CASSHYTGTSGIYEQYF. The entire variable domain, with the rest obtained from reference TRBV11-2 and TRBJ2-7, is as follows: EAGVAQSPRYKIIEKRQSVAFWCNPISGHATLYWYQQILGQGPKLLIQFQNNGVVDDSQLPKDRFSAERLKGVDSTLKIQPAKLEDSAVYLCASSHYTGTSGIYEQYFGPGTRLTVT.